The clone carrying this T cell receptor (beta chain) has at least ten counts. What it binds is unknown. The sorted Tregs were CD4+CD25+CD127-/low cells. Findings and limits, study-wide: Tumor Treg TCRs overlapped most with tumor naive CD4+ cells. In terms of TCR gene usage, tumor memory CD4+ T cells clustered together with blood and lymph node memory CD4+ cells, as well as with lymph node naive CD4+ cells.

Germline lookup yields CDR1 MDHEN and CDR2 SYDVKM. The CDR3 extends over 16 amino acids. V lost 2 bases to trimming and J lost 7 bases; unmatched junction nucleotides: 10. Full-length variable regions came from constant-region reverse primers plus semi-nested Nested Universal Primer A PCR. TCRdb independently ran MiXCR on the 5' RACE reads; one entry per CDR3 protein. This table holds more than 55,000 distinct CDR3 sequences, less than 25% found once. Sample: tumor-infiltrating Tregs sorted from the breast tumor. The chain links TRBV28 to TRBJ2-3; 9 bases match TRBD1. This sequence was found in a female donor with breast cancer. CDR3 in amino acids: CASSLTGGGSPNTQYF. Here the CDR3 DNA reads TGTGCCAGCAGTTTAACAGGGGGCGGGAGTCCGAATACGCAGTATTTT.